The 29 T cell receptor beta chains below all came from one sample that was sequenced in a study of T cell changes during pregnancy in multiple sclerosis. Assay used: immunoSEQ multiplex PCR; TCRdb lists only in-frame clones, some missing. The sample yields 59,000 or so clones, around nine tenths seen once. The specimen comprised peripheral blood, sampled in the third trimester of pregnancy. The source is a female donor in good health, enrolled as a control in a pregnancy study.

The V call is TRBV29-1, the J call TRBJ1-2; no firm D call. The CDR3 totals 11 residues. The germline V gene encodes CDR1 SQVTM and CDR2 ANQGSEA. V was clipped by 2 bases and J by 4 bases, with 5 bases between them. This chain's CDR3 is CSVESGYGYTF. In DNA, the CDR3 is TGCAGCGTTGAATCGGGCTATGGCTACACCTTC.

Written as DNA, the CDR3 is TGCGCCAGCAGCCTTGGGACAGGCGGAGAGGACATTCAGTACTTC. This translates into CASSLGTGGEDIQYF. V gene TRBV5-1 combines with J gene TRBJ2-4; 8 positions agree with TRBD1. J was trimmed by 8 bases and V by 4 bases; bases with no gene match: 11. This CDR3 spans 15 amino acids. Germline CDR1 and CDR2: SGHRS and YFSETQ. Looking up the rest from reference TRBV5-1 and TRBJ2-4 gives the full variable domain: KAGVTQTPRYLIKTRGQQVTLSCSPISGHRSVSWYQQTPGQGLQFLFEYFSETQRNKGNFPGRFSGRQFSNSRSEMNVSTLELGDSALYLCASSLGTGGEDIQYFGAGTRLSVL.

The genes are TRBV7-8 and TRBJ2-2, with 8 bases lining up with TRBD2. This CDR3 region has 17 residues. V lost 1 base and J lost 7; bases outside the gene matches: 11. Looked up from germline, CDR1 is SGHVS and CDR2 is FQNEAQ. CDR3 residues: CASSLGRPGGPGGELFF. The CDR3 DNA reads TGTGCCAGCAGCTTAGGGAGGCCGGGAGGGCCCGGCGGGGAGCTGTTTTTT.

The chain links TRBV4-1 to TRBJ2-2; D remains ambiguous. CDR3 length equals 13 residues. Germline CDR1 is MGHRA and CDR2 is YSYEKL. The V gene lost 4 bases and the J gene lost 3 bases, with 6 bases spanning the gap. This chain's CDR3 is CASSLSYTGELFF. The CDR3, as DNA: TGCGCCAGCAGCCTTTCATACACCGGGGAGCTGTTTTTT.

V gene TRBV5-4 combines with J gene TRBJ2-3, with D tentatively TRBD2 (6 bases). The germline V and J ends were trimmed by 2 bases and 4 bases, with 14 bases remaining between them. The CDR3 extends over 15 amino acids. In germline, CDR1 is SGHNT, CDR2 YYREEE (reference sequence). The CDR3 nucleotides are TGTGCCAGCAGCTTTAGGCAGGGAGGCGCAGATACGCAGTATTTT. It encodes CASSFRQGGADTQYF.

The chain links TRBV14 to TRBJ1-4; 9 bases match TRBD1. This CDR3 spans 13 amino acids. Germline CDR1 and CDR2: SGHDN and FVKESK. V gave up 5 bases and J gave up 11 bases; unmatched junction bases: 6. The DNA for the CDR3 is TGTGCCAGCAGCTTACAGGGGGCGGGGAAACTGTTTTTT. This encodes CASSLQGAGKLFF.

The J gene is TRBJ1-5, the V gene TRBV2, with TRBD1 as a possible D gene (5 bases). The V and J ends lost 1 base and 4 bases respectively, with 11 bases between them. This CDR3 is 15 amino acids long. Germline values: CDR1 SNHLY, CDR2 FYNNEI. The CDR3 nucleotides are TGTGCCAGCAGTGAAGACGTGGGGGGGAATCAGCCCCAGCATTTT. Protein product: CASSEDVGGNQPQHF.

In DNA, the CDR3 is TGTGCCAGCGGGAAACTAGCGGAGCCCACAGATACGCAGTATTTT. Translating gives CASGKLAEPTDTQYF. The chain joins TRBV2 to TRBJ2-3, with 8 bases that match TRBD2. The V gene end was trimmed by 8 bases and the J gene end by 2 bases; junction bases not matched to a gene: 9. Germline-derived CDR1 and CDR2 are SNHLY and FYNNEI. This CDR3 is 15 amino acids long.

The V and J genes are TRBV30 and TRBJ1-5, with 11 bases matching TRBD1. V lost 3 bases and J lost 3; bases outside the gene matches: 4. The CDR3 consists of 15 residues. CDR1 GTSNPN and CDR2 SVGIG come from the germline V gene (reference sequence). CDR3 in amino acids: CAWSPGQGDNQPQHF. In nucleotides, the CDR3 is TGTGCCTGGAGCCCGGGACAGGGGGACAATCAGCCCCAGCATTTT.

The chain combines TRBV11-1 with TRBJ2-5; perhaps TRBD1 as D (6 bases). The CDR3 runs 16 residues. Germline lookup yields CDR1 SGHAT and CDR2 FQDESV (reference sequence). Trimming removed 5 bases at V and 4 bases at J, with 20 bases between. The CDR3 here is CASSQGGTTAGETQYF. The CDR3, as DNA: TGTGCCAGCAGCCAAGGGGGTACTACGGCGGGAGAGACCCAGTACTTC.

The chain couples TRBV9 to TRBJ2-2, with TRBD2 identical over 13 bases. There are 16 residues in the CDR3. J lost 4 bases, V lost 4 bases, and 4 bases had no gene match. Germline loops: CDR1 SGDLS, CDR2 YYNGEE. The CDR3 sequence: CASSPRTSGSTGELFF. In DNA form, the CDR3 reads TGTGCCAGCAGCCCTCGGACTAGCGGGAGCACCGGGGAGCTGTTTTTT.

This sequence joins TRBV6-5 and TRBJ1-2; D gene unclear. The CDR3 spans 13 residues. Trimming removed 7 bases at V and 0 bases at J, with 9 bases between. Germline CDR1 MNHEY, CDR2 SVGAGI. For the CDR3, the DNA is TGTGCCAGCACACGCGATACTAACTATGGCTACACCTTC. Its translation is CASTRDTNYGYTF.

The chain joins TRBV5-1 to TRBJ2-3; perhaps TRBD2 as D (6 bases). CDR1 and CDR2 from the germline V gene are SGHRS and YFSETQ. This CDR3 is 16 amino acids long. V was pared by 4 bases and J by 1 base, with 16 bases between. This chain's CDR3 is CASSRLGVVGTDTQYF. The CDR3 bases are TGCGCCAGCAGCCGACTAGGGGTGGTGGGCACAGATACGCAGTATTTT.

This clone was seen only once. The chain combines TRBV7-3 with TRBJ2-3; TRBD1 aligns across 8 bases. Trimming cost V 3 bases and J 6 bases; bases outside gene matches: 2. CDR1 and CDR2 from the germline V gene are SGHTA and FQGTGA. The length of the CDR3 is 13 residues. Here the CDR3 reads CASSLTGDDTQYF. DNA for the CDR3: TGTGCCAGCAGCTTGACAGGGGACGATACGCAGTATTTT.

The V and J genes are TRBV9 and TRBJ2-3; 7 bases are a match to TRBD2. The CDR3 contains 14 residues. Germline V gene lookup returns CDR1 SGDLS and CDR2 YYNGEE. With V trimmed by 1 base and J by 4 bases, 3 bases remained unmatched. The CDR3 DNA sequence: TGTGCCAGCAGCGTATTCGCGGGAGCAGATACGCAGTATTTT. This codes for CASSVFAGADTQYF.

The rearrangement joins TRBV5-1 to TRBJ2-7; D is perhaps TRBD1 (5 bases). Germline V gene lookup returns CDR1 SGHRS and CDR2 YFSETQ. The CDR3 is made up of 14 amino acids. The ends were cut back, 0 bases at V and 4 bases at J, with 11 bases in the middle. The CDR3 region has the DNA TGCGCCAGCAGCTTGGCCATCAAGGGGTACGAGCAGTACTTC. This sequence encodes CASSLAIKGYEQYF.

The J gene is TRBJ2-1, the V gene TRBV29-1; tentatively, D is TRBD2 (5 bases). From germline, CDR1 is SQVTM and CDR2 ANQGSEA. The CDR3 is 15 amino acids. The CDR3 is CSVPNRGLTYNEQFF. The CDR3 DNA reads TGCAGTGTTCCAAATCGAGGGCTTACCTACAATGAGCAGTTCTTC.

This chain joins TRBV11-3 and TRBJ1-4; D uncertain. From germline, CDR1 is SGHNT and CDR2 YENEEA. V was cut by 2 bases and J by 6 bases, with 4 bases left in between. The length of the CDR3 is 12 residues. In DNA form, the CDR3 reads TGTGCCAGCAGCTTACCCGATGAAAAACTGTTTTTT. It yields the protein CASSLPDEKLFF.

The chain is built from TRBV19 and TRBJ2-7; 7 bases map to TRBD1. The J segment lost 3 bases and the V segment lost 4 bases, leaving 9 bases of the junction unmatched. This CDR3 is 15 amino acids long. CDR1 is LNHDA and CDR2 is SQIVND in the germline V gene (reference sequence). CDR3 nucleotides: TGTGCCAGTAGTACAGACGTTAACAGGGGCTACGAGCAGTACTTC. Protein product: CASSTDVNRGYEQYF.

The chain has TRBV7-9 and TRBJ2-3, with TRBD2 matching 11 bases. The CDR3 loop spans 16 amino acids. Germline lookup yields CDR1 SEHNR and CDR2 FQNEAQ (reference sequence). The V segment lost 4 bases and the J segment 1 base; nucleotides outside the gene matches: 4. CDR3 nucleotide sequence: TGTGCCAGCAGCTCCACTAGCGGGAGTGGCACAGATACGCAGTATTTT. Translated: CASSSTSGSGTDTQYF. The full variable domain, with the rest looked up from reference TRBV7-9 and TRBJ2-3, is DTGVSQNPRHKITKRGQNVTFRCDPISEHNRLYWYRQTLGQGPEFLTYFQNEAQLEKSRLLSDRFSAERPKGSFSTLEIQRTEQGDSAMYLCASSSTSGSGTDTQYFGPGTRLTVL.

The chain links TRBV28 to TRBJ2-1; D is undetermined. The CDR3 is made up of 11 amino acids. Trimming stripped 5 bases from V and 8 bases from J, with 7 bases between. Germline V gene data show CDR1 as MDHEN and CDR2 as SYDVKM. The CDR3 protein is CASSNRDEQFF. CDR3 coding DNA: TGTGCCAGCAGTAATCGGGATGAGCAGTTCTTC.

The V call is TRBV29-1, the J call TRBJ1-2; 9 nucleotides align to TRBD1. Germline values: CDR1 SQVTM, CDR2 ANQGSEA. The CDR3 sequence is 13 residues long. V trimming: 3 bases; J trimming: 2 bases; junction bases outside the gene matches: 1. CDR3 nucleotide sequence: TGCAGCGTTGAGGGACAGGGAAACTATGGCTACACCTTC. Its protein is CSVEGQGNYGYTF.

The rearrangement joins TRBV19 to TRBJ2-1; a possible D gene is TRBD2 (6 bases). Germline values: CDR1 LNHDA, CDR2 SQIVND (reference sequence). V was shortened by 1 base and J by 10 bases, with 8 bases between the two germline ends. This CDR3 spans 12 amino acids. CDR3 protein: CASSIVRGEQFF. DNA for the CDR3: TGTGCCAGTAGTATAGTGCGGGGCGAGCAGTTCTTC.

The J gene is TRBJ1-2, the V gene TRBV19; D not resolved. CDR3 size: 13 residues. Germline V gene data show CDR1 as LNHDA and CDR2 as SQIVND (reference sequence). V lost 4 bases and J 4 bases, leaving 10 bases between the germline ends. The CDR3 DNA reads TGTGCCAGTAGTACCGGAGGAAGCTATGGCTACACCTTC. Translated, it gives CASSTGGSYGYTF. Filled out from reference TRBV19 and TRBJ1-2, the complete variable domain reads DGGITQSPKYLFRKEGQNVTLSCEQNLNHDAMYWYRQDPGQGLRLIYYSQIVNDFQKGDIAEGYSVSREKKESFPLTVTSAQKNPTAFYLCASSTGGSYGYTFGSGTRLTVV.

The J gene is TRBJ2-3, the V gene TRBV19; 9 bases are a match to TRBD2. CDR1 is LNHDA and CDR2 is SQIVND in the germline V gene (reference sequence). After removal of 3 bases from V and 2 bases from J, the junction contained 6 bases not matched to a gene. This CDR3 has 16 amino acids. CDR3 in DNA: TGTGCCAGTAGTATCGAGCGGGGGGCGTCCACAGATACGCAGTATTTT. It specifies CASSIERGASTDTQYF.

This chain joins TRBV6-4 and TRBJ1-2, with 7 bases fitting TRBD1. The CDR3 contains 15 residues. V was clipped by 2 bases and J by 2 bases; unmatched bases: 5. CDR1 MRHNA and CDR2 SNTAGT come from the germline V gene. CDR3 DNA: TGTGCCAGCAGTGACCCGACAGGGAGGAACTATGGCTACACCTTC. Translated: CASSDPTGRNYGYTF.

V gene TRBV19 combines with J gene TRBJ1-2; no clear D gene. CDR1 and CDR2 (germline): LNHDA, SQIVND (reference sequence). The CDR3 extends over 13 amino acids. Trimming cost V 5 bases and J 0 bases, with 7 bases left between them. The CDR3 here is CASSAGPNYGYTF. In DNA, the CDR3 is TGTGCCAGTAGTGCAGGTCCTAACTATGGCTACACCTTC.

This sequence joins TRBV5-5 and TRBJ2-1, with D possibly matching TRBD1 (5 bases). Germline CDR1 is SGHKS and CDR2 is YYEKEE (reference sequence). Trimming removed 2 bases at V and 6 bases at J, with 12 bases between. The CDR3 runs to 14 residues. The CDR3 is CASSLGPQGNEQFF. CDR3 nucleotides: TGTGCCAGCAGCTTAGGGCCTCAGGGCAATGAGCAGTTCTTC. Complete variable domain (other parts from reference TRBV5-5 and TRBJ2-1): DAGVTQSPTHLIKTRGQQVTLRCSPISGHKSVSWYQQVLGQGPQFIFQYYEKEERGRGNFPDRFSARQFPNYSSELNVNALLLGDSALYLCASSLGPQGNEQFFGPGTRLTVL.

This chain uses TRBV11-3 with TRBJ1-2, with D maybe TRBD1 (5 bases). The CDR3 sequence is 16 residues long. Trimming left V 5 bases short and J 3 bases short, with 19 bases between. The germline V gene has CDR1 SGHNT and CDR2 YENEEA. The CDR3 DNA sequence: TGTGCCAGCAGCCAAGGAGGGACCCTCAGGGACTATGGCTACACCTTC. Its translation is CASSQGGTLRDYGYTF.